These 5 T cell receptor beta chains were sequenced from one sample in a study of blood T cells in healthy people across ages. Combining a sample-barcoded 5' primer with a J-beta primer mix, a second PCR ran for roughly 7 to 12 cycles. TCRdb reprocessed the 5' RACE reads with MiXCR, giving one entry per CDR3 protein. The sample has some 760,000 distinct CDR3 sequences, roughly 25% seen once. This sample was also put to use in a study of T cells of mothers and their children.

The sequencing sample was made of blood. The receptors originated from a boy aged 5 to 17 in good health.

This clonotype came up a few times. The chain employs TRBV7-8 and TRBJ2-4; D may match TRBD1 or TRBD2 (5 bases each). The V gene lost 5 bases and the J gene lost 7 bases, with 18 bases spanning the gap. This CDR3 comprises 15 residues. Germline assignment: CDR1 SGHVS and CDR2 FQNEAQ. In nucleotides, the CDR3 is TGTGCCAGCAGCGCGCTCGAGGGGCATCAGAACATTCAGTACTTC. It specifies CASSALEGHQNIQYF.

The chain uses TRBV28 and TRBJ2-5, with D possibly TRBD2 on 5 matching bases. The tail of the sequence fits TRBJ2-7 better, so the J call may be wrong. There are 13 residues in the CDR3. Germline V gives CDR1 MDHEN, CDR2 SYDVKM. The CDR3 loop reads CASSVIGDYEQYF. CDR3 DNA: TGTGCCAGCAGTGTGATCGGGGACTACGAGCAGTACTTC.

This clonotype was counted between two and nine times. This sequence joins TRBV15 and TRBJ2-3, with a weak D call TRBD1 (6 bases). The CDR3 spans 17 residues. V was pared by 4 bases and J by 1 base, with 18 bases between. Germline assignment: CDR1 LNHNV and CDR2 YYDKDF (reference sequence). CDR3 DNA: TGTGCCACCAGCACACCGGGGTGGGGGCGCGGCACAGATACGCAGTATTTT. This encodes CATSTPGWGRGTDTQYF.

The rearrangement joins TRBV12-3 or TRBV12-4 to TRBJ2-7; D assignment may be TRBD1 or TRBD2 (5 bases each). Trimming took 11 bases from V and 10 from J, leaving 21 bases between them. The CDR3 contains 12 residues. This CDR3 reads CACNENRGEQYF. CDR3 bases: TGTGCCTGCAACGAGAACCGAGGGGAACAGTACTTC.

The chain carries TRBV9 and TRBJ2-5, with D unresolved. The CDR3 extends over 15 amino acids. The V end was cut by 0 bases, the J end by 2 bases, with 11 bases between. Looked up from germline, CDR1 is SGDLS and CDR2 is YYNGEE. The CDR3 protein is CASSVARAWQETQYF. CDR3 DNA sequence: TGTGCCAGCAGCGTAGCCCGGGCTTGGCAAGAGACCCAGTACTTC.